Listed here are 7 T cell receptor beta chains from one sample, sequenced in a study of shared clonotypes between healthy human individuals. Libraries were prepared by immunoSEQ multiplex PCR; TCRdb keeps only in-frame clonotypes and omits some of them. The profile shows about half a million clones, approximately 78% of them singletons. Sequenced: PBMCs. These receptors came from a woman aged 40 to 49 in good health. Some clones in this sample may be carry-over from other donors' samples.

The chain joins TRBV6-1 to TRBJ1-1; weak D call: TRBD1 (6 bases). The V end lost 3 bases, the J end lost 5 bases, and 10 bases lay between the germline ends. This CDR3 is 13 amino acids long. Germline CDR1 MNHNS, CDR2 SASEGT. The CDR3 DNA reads TGTGCCAGCAGTGACAGGGGAAAAACTGAAGCTTTCTTT. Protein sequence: CASSDRGKTEAFF.

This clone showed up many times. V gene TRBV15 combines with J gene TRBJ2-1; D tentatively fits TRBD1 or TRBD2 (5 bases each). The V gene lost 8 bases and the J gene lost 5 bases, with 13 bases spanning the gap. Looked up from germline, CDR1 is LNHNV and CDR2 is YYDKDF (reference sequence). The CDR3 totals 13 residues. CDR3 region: CATSPGAHNEQFF. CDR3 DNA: TGTGCCACCTCCCCCGGGGCCCACAATGAGCAGTTCTTC.

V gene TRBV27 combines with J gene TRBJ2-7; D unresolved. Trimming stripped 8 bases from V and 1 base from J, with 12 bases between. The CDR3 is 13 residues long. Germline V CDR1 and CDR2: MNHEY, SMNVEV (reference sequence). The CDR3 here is CASAGQTSYEQYF. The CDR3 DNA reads TGTGCCAGCGCCGGCCAAACTTCCTACGAGCAGTACTTC.

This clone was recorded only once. This CDR3 reads CAITEGQGAAGELFF. Written as DNA, the CDR3 is TGTGCCATCACAGAGGGGCAGGGGGCGGCCGGGGAGCTGTTTTTT. The chain uses TRBV10-3 and TRBJ2-2; 8 nucleotides match TRBD1. V trimming: 7 bases; J trimming: 6 bases; junction bases outside the gene matches: 10. CDR1 ENHRY and CDR2 SYGVKD come from the germline V gene. The CDR3 length is 15 residues.

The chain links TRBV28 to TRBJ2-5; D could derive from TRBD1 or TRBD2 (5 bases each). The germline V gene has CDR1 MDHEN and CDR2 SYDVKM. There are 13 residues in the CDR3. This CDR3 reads CAVGWGNQETQYF. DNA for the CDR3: TGTGCTGTAGGGTGGGGGAACCAAGAGACCCAGTACTTC.

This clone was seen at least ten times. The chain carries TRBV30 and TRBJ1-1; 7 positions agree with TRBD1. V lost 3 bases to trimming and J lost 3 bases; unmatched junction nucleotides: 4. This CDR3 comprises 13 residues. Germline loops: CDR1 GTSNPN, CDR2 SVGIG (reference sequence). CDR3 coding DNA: TGTGCCTGGAGCGACAGGGCCCACACTGAAGCTTTCTTT. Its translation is CAWSDRAHTEAFF.

The CDR3 here is CASSPRVAGNTGELFF. For the CDR3, the DNA is TGTGCCAGTAGCCCCCGTGTGGCCGGGAACACCGGGGAGCTGTTTTTT. This chain connects TRBV19 to TRBJ2-2; unclear D gene. CDR3 length equals 16 residues. Germline V gene lookup returns CDR1 LNHDA and CDR2 SQIVND (reference sequence). Deletions cut 6 bases from V and 1 base from J, with 15 bases between.